These 13 T cell receptor beta chains came from one sample sequenced in a study of cytomegalovirus exposure and HLA in healthy donors. The PCR used 60 Vbeta and 13 Jbeta primers. The protocol was immunoSEQ multiplex PCR, while the TCRdb copy is restricted to in-frame clones and leaves out a portion. The sample contains 210,000 or so clones, around 76% of which appear only once. Sequenced input: PBMCs. These receptors were collected from a man between 18 and 35 years old in good health and CMV-seronegative.

J is TRBJ2-1 and V is TRBV5-1, with TRBD2 matching 9 bases. Per the germline V gene, CDR1 is SGHRS and CDR2 is YFSETQ. Trimming at V came to 4 bases and at J to 2 bases, leaving 4 bases not matched to a gene. This CDR3 spans 15 amino acids. The CDR3 is CASSQTSGPYNEQFF. DNA of the CDR3: TGCGCCAGCAGCCAAACTAGCGGGCCCTACAATGAGCAGTTCTTC. Combining the CDR3 with reference TRBV5-1 and TRBJ2-1 gives the whole variable domain KAGVTQTPRYLIKTRGQQVTLSCSPISGHRSVSWYQQTPGQGLQFLFEYFSETQRNKGNFPGRFSGRQFSNSRSEMNVSTLELGDSALYLCASSQTSGPYNEQFFGPGTRLTVL.

The rearrangement links TRBV7-9 to TRBJ2-7, with TRBD1 matching over 9 bases. J was trimmed by 6 bases and V by 5 bases; bases with no gene match: 11. The CDR3 sequence is 15 residues long. Germline-derived CDR1 and CDR2 are SEHNR and FQNEAQ (reference sequence). The CDR3 DNA is TGTGCCAGCAGCATTCCGGGACAGGGTGCCTCCGAGCAGTACTTC. Protein product: CASSIPGQGASEQYF.

The chain joins TRBV28 to TRBJ2-7, with 9 bases identical to TRBD1. CDR1 and CDR2 (germline): MDHEN, SYDVKM. V lost 8 bases to trimming and J lost 4 bases; unmatched junction nucleotides: 6. CDR3 size: 13 residues. The CDR3 DNA reads TGTGCCAGCGGCTTGACAGGGGGTTACGAGCAGTACTTC. Its protein product is CASGLTGGYEQYF.

The chain carries TRBV6-1 and TRBJ2-6; D possibly corresponds to TRBD1 (6 bases). Trimming removed 4 bases at V and 0 bases at J, with 16 bases between. This CDR3 contains 18 residues. Germline CDR1 MNHNS, CDR2 SASEGT. The CDR3 here is CASSAQGPLRSGANVLTF. CDR3 bases: TGTGCCAGCAGTGCTCAGGGGCCACTCCGCTCTGGGGCCAACGTCCTGACTTTC.

The V call is TRBV2, the J call TRBJ2-5; no clear D. The J call may be wrong; the DNA end is better matched by TRBJ2-7. The V gene's germline CDR1 is SNHLY and CDR2 FYNNEI. This CDR3 is built from 12 residues. CDR3 sequence reads: CASSDLSREQYF. In DNA, the CDR3 is TGTGCCAGCAGTGACCTGAGCCGCGAGCAGTACTTC.

This clone was detected only a few times. The rearrangement joins TRBV19 to TRBJ1-2; the match to TRBD1 covers 7 bases. Germline V CDR1 and CDR2: LNHDA, SQIVND (reference sequence). This CDR3 region has 16 residues. V was clipped by 8 bases and J by 1 base; unmatched bases: 13. CDR3 nucleotide sequence: TGTGCCAGTGAGGGGGCGGACGTTGGCCATAACTATGGCTACACCTTC. As protein: CASEGADVGHNYGYTF.

DNA of the CDR3: TGTGCCAGCAGTCCTCGGGGGACAGGGAAAGGAGCTGGAAACACCATATATTTT. Translation: CASSPRGTGKGAGNTIYF. V gene TRBV27 combines with J gene TRBJ1-3; the match to TRBD1 covers 9 bases. Per the germline V gene, CDR1 is MNHEY and CDR2 is SMNVEV (reference sequence). This CDR3 comprises 18 residues. Trimming at V came to 5 bases and at J to 2 bases, leaving 13 bases not matched to a gene.

V and J are TRBV5-1 and TRBJ1-2; TRBD1 might be the D (6 bases). Germline CDR1 and CDR2: SGHRS and YFSETQ. This CDR3 contains 14 residues. Trimming took 0 bases from V and 8 from J, leaving 14 bases between them. The CDR3 sequence: CASSLDAGAGGYTF. The DNA of the CDR3 is TGCGCCAGCAGCTTGGATGCGGGGGCTGGAGGCTACACCTTC.

In this sample, this clone turned up a few times. The genes are TRBV6-5 and TRBJ1-2, with a possible D match to TRBD1 (6 bases). The germline V gene encodes CDR1 MNHEY and CDR2 SVGAGI. CDR3 length: 14 residues. The germline V and J ends were trimmed by 6 bases and 7 bases, with 18 bases remaining between them. The CDR3 region is CASRREGGPVGYTF. The DNA for the CDR3 is TGTGCCAGCAGGAGGGAGGGGGGTCCAGTTGGCTACACCTTC.

This rearrangement joins TRBV18 to TRBJ2-3; TRBD1 matches at 7 bases. The V gene end was trimmed by 4 bases and the J gene end by 2 bases; junction bases not matched to a gene: 3. This CDR3 has 14 residues. CDR1 and CDR2 from the germline V gene are KGHSH and LQKENI. DNA for the CDR3: TGTGCCAGCTCACAGGGGACAGTCACAGATACGCAGTATTTT. Translation gives CASSQGTVTDTQYF.

In its sample, this clone was seen once. CDR3 protein: CASSAKTGGPNTQYF. CDR3 nucleotide sequence: TGTGCCAGCAGCGCCAAGACAGGGGGGCCGAATACGCAGTATTTT. The chain couples TRBV7-9 to TRBJ2-3, with 9 bases matching TRBD1. CDR3 size: 15 residues. J gave up 7 bases and V 5 bases, and 10 bases lay outside the gene matches. The germline CDR1 and CDR2 sequences are SEHNR and FQNEAQ (reference sequence).

The chain links TRBV7-2 to TRBJ1-2, with TRBD1 matching 9 bases. Trimming removed 3 bases from V and 0 bases from J; junction bases left unmatched: 2. Germline loops: CDR1 SGHTA, CDR2 FQGNSA. The CDR3 runs to 15 residues. CDR3 sequence (DNA): TGTGCCAGCAGCTTCCGACAGGGGGCTAACTATGGCTACACCTTC. It codes for CASSFRQGANYGYTF.

This chain connects TRBV11-2 to TRBJ1-2; D not resolved. The germline gives CDR1 SGHAT, CDR2 FQNNGV. V lost 0 bases and J 7 bases, leaving 15 bases between the germline ends. The CDR3 sequence is 15 residues long. The CDR3 here is CASSLDDTTAGGYTF. The CDR3 DNA is TGTGCCAGCAGCTTAGATGACACCACCGCGGGTGGCTACACCTTC.